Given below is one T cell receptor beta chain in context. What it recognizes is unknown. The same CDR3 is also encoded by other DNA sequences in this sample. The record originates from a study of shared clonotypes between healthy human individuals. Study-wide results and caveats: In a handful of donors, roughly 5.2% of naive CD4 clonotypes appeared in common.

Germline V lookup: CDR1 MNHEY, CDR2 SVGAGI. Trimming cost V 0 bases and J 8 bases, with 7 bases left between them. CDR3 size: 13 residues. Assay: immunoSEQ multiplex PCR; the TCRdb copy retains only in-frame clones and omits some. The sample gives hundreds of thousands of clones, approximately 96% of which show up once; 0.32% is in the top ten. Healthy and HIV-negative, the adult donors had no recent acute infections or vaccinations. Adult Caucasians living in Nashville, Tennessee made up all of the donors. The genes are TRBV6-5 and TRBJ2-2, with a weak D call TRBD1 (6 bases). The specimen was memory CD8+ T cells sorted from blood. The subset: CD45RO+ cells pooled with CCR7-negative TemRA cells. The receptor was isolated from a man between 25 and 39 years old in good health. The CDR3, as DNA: TGTGCCAGCAGTTACTCGAGGGGGGGGGAGCTGTTTTTT. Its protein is CASSYSRGGELFF.